Listed here are 22 T cell receptor beta chains from one sample, sequenced in a study of PD-1 blockade in classical Hodgkin lymphoma. Each patient experienced a relapse that followed autologous stem cell transplantation, and brentuximab vedotin exposure varied. The assay was immunoSEQ multiplex PCR, and TCRdb's table has in-frame clones only and misses some. The sample records some 84,000 clones, approximately 88% being singletons. The sequences come from peripheral blood mononuclear cells (PBMCs), collected at baseline. Source of these receptors: a human donor with classical Hodgkin lymphoma.

The chain couples TRBV2 to TRBJ2-5, with TRBD2 matching 8 bases. CDR1 SNHLY and CDR2 FYNNEI come from the germline V gene. V shed 6 bases, J shed 2 bases, and the junction held 11 bases outside the gene matches. The CDR3 is 16 residues long. For the CDR3, the DNA is TGTGCCAGCAGGGGGTGGGTAGCGGGATCTCAAGAGACCCAGTACTTC. This translates into CASRGWVAGSQETQYF.

The chain carries TRBV19 and TRBJ1-4; no firm D call. There are 12 residues in the CDR3. Germline CDR1 reads LNHDA; CDR2 reads SQIVND (reference sequence). Trimming cost V 5 bases and J 5 bases, with 6 bases left between them. CDR3 amino acids: CASSEENEKLFF. CDR3 DNA sequence: TGTGCCAGTAGTGAAGAGAATGAAAAACTGTTTTTT.

J is TRBJ2-7 and V is TRBV2; no clear D. There are 16 residues in the CDR3. The germline V and J ends were trimmed by 3 bases and 4 bases, with 19 bases remaining between them. In germline, CDR1 is SNHLY, CDR2 FYNNEI. The CDR3 protein is CASSDSALRGVYEQYF. The CDR3, as DNA: TGTGCCAGCAGTGATTCGGCCTTACGTGGGGTTTACGAGCAGTACTTC.

This chain connects TRBV28 to TRBJ1-1; weak D call: TRBD1 (6 bases). The CDR3 runs to 16 residues. V was cut by 5 bases and J by 0 bases, with 16 bases left in between. Per germline, CDR1 MDHEN and CDR2 SYDVKM. CDR3 sequence reads: CASSPGAGNMNTEAFF. CDR3 bases: TGTGCCAGCAGTCCAGGGGCAGGCAACATGAACACTGAAGCTTTCTTT.

This chain connects TRBV19 to TRBJ2-3, with TRBD2 as a possible D gene (6 bases). This CDR3 has 14 amino acids. V gave up 6 bases and J gave up 6 bases, with 16 bases separating them. From germline, CDR1 is LNHDA and CDR2 SQIVND (reference sequence). The CDR3 region has the DNA TGTGCCAGTAGCGACGGGACTCGCAGTGATACGCAGTATTTT. This codes for CASSDGTRSDTQYF.

This clone was recorded only once. This chain joins TRBV18 and TRBJ2-5, with D hard to call. V gave up 2 bases and J gave up 5 bases, with 9 bases separating them. Per the germline V gene, CDR1 is KGHSH and CDR2 is LQKENI. The length of the CDR3 is 13 residues. CDR3 loop: CASSPGVQETQYF. CDR3 DNA sequence: TGTGCCAGCTCACCAGGGGTTCAGGAGACCCAGTACTTC.

The J gene is TRBJ2-7, the V gene TRBV2; a possible D gene is TRBD1 (6 bases). V gave up 7 bases and J gave up 5 bases, with 12 bases separating them. The CDR3 is 12 amino acids. CDR1 and CDR2 from the germline V gene are SNHLY and FYNNEI. The DNA for the CDR3 is TGTGCCAGCAAGAGGGGGAGTAACGAGCAGTACTTC. This sequence encodes CASKRGSNEQYF.

This clone was recorded only once. Germline and junction disagree at one end, which may indicate a read error. The same CDR3 can be traced to other DNA sequences in this sample. V usage is TRBV11-2 and J usage is TRBJ2-7; no clear D gene. Germline V lookup: CDR1 SGHAT, CDR2 FQNNGV. The CDR3 covers 13 residues. The CDR3 coding sequence is TGTGCCAGCAGCCTAGACCGCTCCTACGAGCAGTACTTC. Its protein is CASSLDRSYEQYF.

This clone was seen only once. The gene calls are TRBV28 and TRBJ1-1; TRBD1 aligns across 7 bases. Germline CDR1 and CDR2: MDHEN and SYDVKM. Losses at the gene ends were 4 bases for V and 4 bases for J; bases not matched to a gene: 9. This CDR3 comprises 15 residues. In DNA form, the CDR3 reads TGTGCCAGCAGTTCCACAGGGGCCGGGGTCACTGAAGCTTTCTTT. Translated, it gives CASSSTGAGVTEAFF. Using reference TRBV28 and TRBJ1-1 for the parts outside the CDR3, the full variable domain is DVKVTQSSRYLVKRTGEKVFLECVQDMDHENMFWYRQDPGLGLRLIYFSYDVKMKEKGDIPEGYSVSREKKERFSLILESASTNQTSMYLCASSSTGAGVTEAFFGQGTRLTVV.

The rearrangement links TRBV6-5 to TRBJ1-1; D unresolved. The CDR3 runs 13 residues. The V and J ends lost 7 bases and 2 bases respectively, with 11 bases between them. Germline V gene lookup returns CDR1 MNHEY and CDR2 SVGAGI. CDR3 DNA: TGTGCCAGCAACTATGCAGCAAACACTGAAGCTTTCTTT. It yields the protein CASNYAANTEAFF.

The genes are TRBV28 and TRBJ2-7; D not resolved. The V gene lost 6 bases and the J gene lost 2 bases, with 11 bases spanning the gap. CDR1 and CDR2 (germline): MDHEN, SYDVKM. The CDR3 extends over 13 amino acids. CDR3 amino acids: CASRLQGPYEQYF. CDR3 coding DNA: TGTGCCAGCAGGCTACAAGGGCCCTACGAGCAGTACTTC. The full variable domain, rest sourced from reference TRBV28 and TRBJ2-7, is DVKVTQSSRYLVKRTGEKVFLECVQDMDHENMFWYRQDPGLGLRLIYFSYDVKMKEKGDIPEGYSVSREKKERFSLILESASTNQTSMYLCASRLQGPYEQYFGPGTRLTVT.

The genes are TRBV5-1 and TRBJ1-1, with a weak D call TRBD1 (6 bases). Between the trimmed V and J ends, which lost 1 base and 2 bases, there was a span of 9 bases. Germline V CDR1 and CDR2: SGHRS, YFSETQ. The CDR3 spans 14 residues. The CDR3 bases are TGCGCCAGCAGCTTGACAGGGTTCAACACTGAAGCTTTCTTT. Encoded protein: CASSLTGFNTEAFF.

The V and J genes are TRBV10-3 and TRBJ1-3; D remains ambiguous. The CDR3 has 13 residues. CDR1 is ENHRY, CDR2 SYGVKD, per germline. V shed 4 bases and J shed 4 bases, with 8 bases lying between them. CDR3: CAISGGRGNTIYF. CDR3 nucleotides: TGTGCCATCAGTGGTGGAAGAGGAAACACCATATATTTT.

This chain uses TRBV2 with TRBJ1-5; 9 bases are shared with TRBD1. V dropped 1 base and J dropped 7; count of bases not matched to a gene: 14. This CDR3 contains 18 residues. Germline-derived CDR1 and CDR2 are SNHLY and FYNNEI. CDR3 in DNA: TGTGCCAGCAGTGAAGATTTAGTCGGGACAGGGTACTTACAGCCCCAGCATTTT. Protein: CASSEDLVGTGYLQPQHF. The variable domain in full, with the rest retrieved from reference TRBV2 and TRBJ1-5, is EPEVTQTPSHQVTQMGQEVILRCVPISNHLYFYWYRQILGQKVEFLVSFYNNEISEKSEIFDDQFSVERPDGSNFTLKIRSTKLEDSAMYFCASSEDLVGTGYLQPQHFGDGTRLSIL.

The chain couples TRBV19 to TRBJ1-2; D unresolved. Germline loops: CDR1 LNHDA, CDR2 SQIVND (reference sequence). CDR3 length equals 13 residues. Between the trimmed V and J ends, which lost 5 bases and 2 bases, there was a span of 9 bases. This CDR3 reads CASSPRANYGYTF. CDR3 bases: TGTGCCAGTAGTCCTAGGGCGAACTATGGCTACACCTTC. Using reference TRBV19 and TRBJ1-2 for the parts outside the CDR3, the full variable domain is DGGITQSPKYLFRKEGQNVTLSCEQNLNHDAMYWYRQDPGQGLRLIYYSQIVNDFQKGDIAEGYSVSREKKESFPLTVTSAQKNPTAFYLCASSPRANYGYTFGSGTRLTVV.

On this clone itself: The junction does not match germline at one end; this may be a read error. The rearrangement links TRBV29-1 to TRBJ2-7; D ambiguous. The CDR3 totals 15 residues. The V gene's germline CDR1 is SQVTM and CDR2 ANQGSEA. CDR3 sequence reads: CSVESRTEFSYEQHF. The CDR3 coding sequence is TGCAGCGTTGAAAGCCGGACGGAGTTCTCCTACGAGCAGCACTTC.

Regarding this clone: Germline and junction disagree at one end, which may indicate a read error. The chain recombines TRBV19 with TRBJ1-3; 10 nucleotides match TRBD1. CDR1 and CDR2 (germline): LNHDA, SQIVND (reference sequence). The CDR3 has 12 amino acids. As DNA, the CDR3 is TGTGCCAGTAGTCATCGGGACAGGGGCAAAAAATTT. Its protein product is CASSHRDRGKKF.

This chain joins TRBV5-1 and TRBJ1-5, with unresolved D. The CDR3 covers 13 residues. Trimming shortened V by 0 bases and J by 3 bases, and 4 bases separated the two germline ends. Germline lookup yields CDR1 SGHRS and CDR2 YFSETQ. The CDR3 sequence: CASSLDTNQPQHF. The CDR3 region has the DNA TGCGCCAGCAGCTTGGACACCAATCAGCCCCAGCATTTT.

This clone was detected a few times. The gene calls are TRBV19 and TRBJ2-3; D is unresolved. The CDR3 extends over 14 amino acids. V was pared by 3 bases and J by 5 bases, with 12 bases between. Germline values: CDR1 LNHDA, CDR2 SQIVND (reference sequence). In nucleotides, the CDR3 is TGTGCCAGTAGTATTGAAGTCGGATTAGATACGCAGTATTTT. It yields the protein CASSIEVGLDTQYF.

The chain links TRBV29-1 to TRBJ1-2; D remains ambiguous. Germline-derived CDR1 and CDR2 are SQVTM and ANQGSEA. With 4 bases removed from V and 4 bases from J, the gap between germline ends came to 13 bases. The CDR3 length is 13 residues. CDR3: CSVASDRSYGYTF. CDR3 sequence (DNA): TGCAGCGTTGCAAGCGACCGGAGCTATGGCTACACCTTC.

The V call is TRBV5-1, the J call TRBJ2-4; D is possibly TRBD1 or TRBD2 (5 bases each). The CDR3 is 17 residues long. The germline CDR1 and CDR2 sequences are SGHRS and YFSETQ. With 4 bases removed from V and 0 bases from J, the gap between germline ends came to 17 bases. CDR3 loop: CASSGGGALLAKNIQYF. CDR3 nucleotide sequence: TGCGCCAGCAGCGGGGGTGGGGCCTTACTAGCCAAAAACATTCAGTACTTC. Using reference TRBV5-1 and TRBJ2-4 for the parts outside the CDR3, the full variable domain is KAGVTQTPRYLIKTRGQQVTLSCSPISGHRSVSWYQQTPGQGLQFLFEYFSETQRNKGNFPGRFSGRQFSNSRSEMNVSTLELGDSALYLCASSGGGALLAKNIQYFGAGTRLSVL.

The CDR3 coding sequence is TGTGCCAGCAGTGGTTGGTCGAGTAGGGAGACCCAGTACTTC. This codes for CASSGWSSRETQYF. This chain links TRBV2 with TRBJ2-5; no reliable D call. V was clipped by 4 bases and J by 5 bases, with 14 bases between them. There are 14 residues in the CDR3. Looked up from germline, CDR1 is SNHLY and CDR2 is FYNNEI.